This T cell receptor (beta chain) is from a study of T-cell memory formation after mild COVID-19. Germline assignment: CDR1 LGHNA and CDR2 YSLEER. This CDR3 comprises 17 residues. Trimming took 0 bases from V and 9 from J; bases not matched to a gene: 13. TCRdb fed the 5' RACE reads into MiXCR, producing one record per CDR3 protein. Of around 320,000 distinct CDR3 sequences detected, under 30% appear once; the ten largest clones hold roughly 13%. The sequence came from an adult woman who had mild COVID-19 (a few samples of this study predate the infection). Cell type and time point are not known. Source material: PBMCs or a T cell subset sorted from them (not recorded which). This sequence joins TRBV4-3 and TRBJ2-1, with 8 bases aligning to TRBD2. CDR3 nucleotides: TGCGCCAGCAGCCAAGATCGGTATAGCGGGGTACAGGTTGAGCAGTTCTTC. Its protein is CASSQDRYSGVQVEQFF.